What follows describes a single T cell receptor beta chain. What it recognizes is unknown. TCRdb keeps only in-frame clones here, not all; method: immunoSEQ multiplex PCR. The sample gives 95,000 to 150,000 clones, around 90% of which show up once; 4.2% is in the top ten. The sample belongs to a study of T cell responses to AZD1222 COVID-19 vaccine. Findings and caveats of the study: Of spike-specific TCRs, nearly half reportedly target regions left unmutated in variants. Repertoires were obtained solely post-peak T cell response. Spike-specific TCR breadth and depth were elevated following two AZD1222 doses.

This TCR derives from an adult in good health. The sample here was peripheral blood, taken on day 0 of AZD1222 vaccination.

CDR3 residues: CASNEEGAGTGELFF. As DNA, the CDR3 is TGTGCCAGCAACGAGGAAGGGGCAGGAACCGGGGAGCTGTTTTTT. The chain is built from TRBV2 and TRBJ2-2, with D possibly TRBD1 on 5 matching bases. V lost 7 bases and J 5 bases, leaving 17 bases between the germline ends. Germline V lookup: CDR1 SNHLY, CDR2 FYNNEI. The CDR3 is 15 residues long.